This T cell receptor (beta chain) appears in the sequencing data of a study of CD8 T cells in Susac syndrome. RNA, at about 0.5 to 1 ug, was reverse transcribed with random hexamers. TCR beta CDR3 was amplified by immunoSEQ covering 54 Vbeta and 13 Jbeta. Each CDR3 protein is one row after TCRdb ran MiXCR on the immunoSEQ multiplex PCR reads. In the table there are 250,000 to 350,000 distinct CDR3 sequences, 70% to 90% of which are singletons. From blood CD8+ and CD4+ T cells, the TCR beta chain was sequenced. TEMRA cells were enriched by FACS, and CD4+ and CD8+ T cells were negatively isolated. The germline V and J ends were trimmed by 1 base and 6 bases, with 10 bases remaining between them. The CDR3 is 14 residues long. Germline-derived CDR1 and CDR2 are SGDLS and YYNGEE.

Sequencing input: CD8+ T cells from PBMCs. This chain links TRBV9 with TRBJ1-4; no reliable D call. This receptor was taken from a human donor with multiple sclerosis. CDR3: CASSVNDEDEKLFF. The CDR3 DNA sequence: TGTGCCAGCAGCGTAAACGACGAAGATGAAAAACTGTTTTTT.